A single sample is the source of the 25 T cell receptor beta chains below, sequenced in a study of blood T cell repertoires in COVID-19. TCRdb's copy holds only in-frame clones and misses some; the assay was immunoSEQ multiplex PCR. The sample records about 160,000 clones, 80% to 85% being singletons. Material: peripheral blood. These TCRs come from a woman of 80 years or more with active or convalescent COVID-19.

The J gene is TRBJ1-2, the V gene TRBV28; TRBD1 aligns across 8 bases. Germline V gene sequence: CDR1 MDHEN, CDR2 SYDVKM. The CDR3 runs to 14 residues. With V trimmed by 3 bases and J by 7 bases, 7 bases remained unmatched. CDR3 in DNA: TGTGCCAGCAGTTTGCCAGGGGGCGCAGGTGGCTACACCTTC. Its protein is CASSLPGGAGGYTF.

V usage is TRBV2 and J usage is TRBJ1-5, with D unresolved. The CDR3 is made up of 12 amino acids. The V end was cut by 4 bases, the J end by 6 bases, with 7 bases between. Germline CDR1 reads SNHLY; CDR2 reads FYNNEI. The CDR3 coding sequence is TGTGCCAGCAGTGCGGGGATTCAGCCCCAGCATTTT. Its protein is CASSAGIQPQHF.

V usage is TRBV3-1 (or the pseudogene TRBV3-2) and J usage is TRBJ1-6, with no clear D. The CDR3 runs 12 residues. The germline gives CDR1 LGHDT, CDR2 YNNKEL (reference sequence). V was cut by 1 base and J by 14 bases, with 9 bases left in between. CDR3 sequence (DNA): TGTGCCAGCAGCCAAGGAGGGTTGGCCCTCCACTTT. Translation: CASSQGGLALHF.

V is TRBV13 and J is TRBJ1-2; D is undetermined. This CDR3 spans 12 amino acids. V was shortened by 5 bases and J by 2 bases, with 6 bases between the two germline ends. The germline V gene has CDR1 PRHDT and CDR2 FYEKMQ (reference sequence). DNA of the CDR3: TGTGCCAGCAGCCGAGGGAACTATGGCTACACCTTC. Translating it yields CASSRGNYGYTF.

The chain is built from TRBV9 and TRBJ2-2; 7 bases agree with TRBD1. The V and J ends lost 2 bases and 5 bases, in that order; junction bases with no gene match: 12. There are 17 residues in the CDR3. Germline loops: CDR1 SGDLS, CDR2 YYNGEE. The CDR3 DNA is TGTGCCAGCAGCGTGGACAAGACGAGGGGGCGTACCGGGGAGCTGTTTTTT. Translated, it gives CASSVDKTRGRTGELFF.

This chain joins TRBV25-1 and TRBJ1-6; D gene unclear. The CDR3 covers 14 residues. Germline V CDR1 and CDR2: MGHDK, SYGVNS. Deletions cut 5 bases from V and 7 bases from J, with 12 bases between. CDR3 amino acids: CASSPMGENSPLHF. The CDR3 DNA sequence: TGTGCCAGCAGTCCAATGGGCGAAAATTCACCCCTCCACTTT.

The chain joins TRBV6-2 or TRBV6-3 to TRBJ1-5, with 8 bases matching TRBD1. The germline V gene encodes CDR1 MNHEY and CDR2 SVGEGT. The CDR3 extends over 14 amino acids. V gave up 5 bases and J gave up 3 bases; unmatched junction bases: 3. The CDR3 DNA is TGTGCCAGCAGTCAACAGGGGGACAATCAGCCCCAGCATTTT. Its protein is CASSQQGDNQPQHF.

J is TRBJ1-2 and V is TRBV9, with TRBD1 identical over 8 bases. The CDR3 is 16 amino acids. Germline V gene data show CDR1 as SGDLS and CDR2 as YYNGEE. V lost 0 bases to trimming and J lost 8 bases; unmatched junction nucleotides: 12. The CDR3 DNA is TGTGCCAGCAGCGTAGTGGCAGGGGGCGCTTTAGGAGGCTACACCTTC. The encoded protein is CASSVVAGGALGGYTF.

The chain is built from TRBV27 and TRBJ1-2; perhaps TRBD1 as D (5 bases). Deletions cut 4 bases from V and 8 bases from J, with 11 bases between. The CDR3 length is 12 residues. The germline gives CDR1 MNHEY, CDR2 SMNVEV (reference sequence). The CDR3 region has the DNA TGTGCCAGCAGTTCGGGGGTGCGGGGCTACACCTTC. Translation: CASSSGVRGYTF.

This clone was observed once. The chain links TRBV18 to TRBJ1-1; D unclear. In germline, CDR1 is KGHSH, CDR2 LQKENI. The CDR3 loop spans 12 amino acids. Trimming cost V 4 bases and J 6 bases, with 9 bases left between them. CDR3 residues: CASSLSSPEAFF. CDR3 in DNA: TGTGCCAGCTCACTCTCCTCCCCTGAAGCTTTCTTT. The full variable domain, in which reference TRBV18 and TRBJ1-1 provide the parts outside the CDR3, is NAGVMQNPRHLVRRRGQEARLRCSPMKGHSHVYWYRQLPEEGLKFMVYLQKENIIDESGMPKERFSAEFPKEGPSILRIQQVVRGDSAAYFCASSLSSPEAFFGQGTRLTVV.

The chain uses TRBV19 and TRBJ1-1; 7 positions match TRBD1. Losses at the gene ends were 7 bases for V and 1 base for J; bases not matched to a gene: 6. Germline V lookup: CDR1 LNHDA, CDR2 SQIVND (reference sequence). CDR3 size: 14 residues. Written as DNA, the CDR3 is TGTGCCAGTACCTGGGACAGCCAGAACACTGAAGCTTTCTTT. It yields the protein CASTWDSQNTEAFF.

Written as DNA, the CDR3 is TGTGCCAGTAGTGTGTCAAACTATGGCTACACCTTC. Protein: CASSVSNYGYTF. The chain joins TRBV19 to TRBJ1-2; D not certain. The CDR3 sequence is 12 residues long. CDR1 LNHDA and CDR2 SQIVND come from the germline V gene (reference sequence). V gave up 5 bases and J gave up 2 bases, with 6 bases separating them.

The chain carries TRBV3-1 (or the pseudogene TRBV3-2) and TRBJ1-5, with 8 bases lining up with TRBD1. The CDR3 extends over 15 amino acids. The J segment lost 4 bases and the V segment lost 3 bases, leaving 5 bases of the junction unmatched. Germline V gene data show CDR1 as LGHDT and CDR2 as YNNKEL (reference sequence). For the CDR3, the DNA is TGTGCCAGCAGCCAGGGACAGGAAACTAATCAGCCCCAGCATTTT. It codes for CASSQGQETNQPQHF.

V and J are TRBV5-4 and TRBJ2-3; D not certain. This CDR3 has 12 residues. From germline, CDR1 is SGHNT and CDR2 YYREEE (reference sequence). V dropped 3 bases and J dropped 6 bases, with 8 bases sitting between them. CDR3: CASSSNRDTQYF. DNA for the CDR3: TGTGCCAGCAGCTCGAACCGGGATACGCAGTATTTT. Together with reference TRBV5-4 and TRBJ2-3, the CDR3 gives the full variable domain: ETGVTQSPTHLIKTRGQQVTLRCSSQSGHNTVSWYQQALGQGPQFIFQYYREEENGRGNFPPRFSGLQFPNYSSELNVNALELDDSALYLCASSSNRDTQYFGPGTRLTVL.

The CDR3 loop reads CASSPGAGWTQPQHF. As DNA, the CDR3 is TGTGCCAGTAGTCCCGGCGCGGGTTGGACTCAGCCCCAGCATTTT. The gene calls are TRBV19 and TRBJ1-5; D unresolved. The V gene lost 5 bases and the J gene lost 6 bases, with 17 bases spanning the gap. Germline V gene data show CDR1 as LNHDA and CDR2 as SQIVND (reference sequence). The CDR3 spans 15 residues. The full variable domain, rest sourced from reference TRBV19 and TRBJ1-5, is DGGITQSPKYLFRKEGQNVTLSCEQNLNHDAMYWYRQDPGQGLRLIYYSQIVNDFQKGDIAEGYSVSREKKESFPLTVTSAQKNPTAFYLCASSPGAGWTQPQHFGDGTRLSIL.

The chain uses TRBV12-3 or TRBV12-4 and TRBJ2-5; TRBD1 is a possible D gene (6 bases). This CDR3 is 11 amino acids long. Trimming took off 5 bases at V and 8 bases at J, with 9 bases between the two ends. The CDR3, as DNA: TGTGCCAGCAGTCCCAGGGGAACCCAGTACTTC. Translation: CASSPRGTQYF.

This chain joins TRBV4-3 and TRBJ2-7; 7 nucleotides match TRBD1. Germline CDR1 is LGHNA and CDR2 is YSLEER. CDR3 length: 15 residues. The ends lost 0 bases at V and 3 bases at J; junction bases unmatched: 5. This chain's CDR3 is CASSQDRAGGYEQYF. In DNA, the CDR3 is TGCGCCAGCAGCCAAGATAGGGCAGGGGGCTACGAGCAGTACTTC.

This rearrangement joins TRBV6-5 to TRBJ2-2; no clear D. The ends were cut back, 4 bases at V and 2 bases at J, with 14 bases in the middle. The CDR3 extends over 16 amino acids. Germline CDR1 and CDR2: MNHEY and SVGAGI. The CDR3 protein is CASSLKAAPNTGELFF. The CDR3 nucleotides are TGTGCCAGCAGTTTAAAGGCGGCGCCTAACACCGGGGAGCTGTTTTTT.

This clone was observed a few times. The gene calls are TRBV6-5 and TRBJ2-3; 9 positions agree with TRBD1. Trimming at V came to 2 bases and at J to 1 base, leaving 1 base not matched to a gene. Germline V gene data show CDR1 as MNHEY and CDR2 as SVGAGI. This CDR3 spans 15 amino acids. As DNA, the CDR3 is TGTGCCAGCAGTTACGGGGACAGGGGCACAGATACGCAGTATTTT. This encodes CASSYGDRGTDTQYF.

J is TRBJ2-3 and V is TRBV7-3; 10 positions agree with TRBD2. Germline assignment: CDR1 SGHTA and CDR2 FQGTGA. The junction had 8 bases not matched to a gene; V was cut back by 0 bases and J by 2 bases. The CDR3 covers 18 residues. In nucleotides, the CDR3 is TGTGCCAGCAGCTTAACTAGCGGGGGGTTTGGAGCCACAGATACGCAGTATTTT. Translating it yields CASSLTSGGFGATDTQYF.

The chain employs TRBV3-1 (or the pseudogene TRBV3-2) and TRBJ1-3; a possible D gene is TRBD1 (6 bases). The CDR3 is 17 residues long. From germline, CDR1 is LGHDT and CDR2 YNNKEL (reference sequence). V lost 2 bases and J lost 2, with 16 bases in between. The CDR3 region has the DNA TGTGCCAGCAGCCAAAGAATTGGGGGCACTACTGGAAACACCATATATTTT. Translated, it gives CASSQRIGGTTGNTIYF.

This clone was picked up one time. The CDR3 nucleotides read TGTGCCAGCAGCGCCGGGACTAGCGGGGGGGCCGAGTTCTTC. Protein product: CASSAGTSGGAEFF. V gene TRBV5-8 combines with J gene TRBJ2-1, with TRBD2 matching 16 bases. Trimming removed 4 bases from V and 14 bases from J; junction bases left unmatched: 6. Germline CDR1 reads SGHTS; CDR2 reads YDEGEE. This CDR3 contains 14 residues. Filled out from reference TRBV5-8 and TRBJ2-1, the complete variable domain reads EAGVTQSPTHLIKTRGQQATLRCSPISGHTSVYWYQQALGLGLQFLLWYDEGEERNRGNFPPRFSGRQFPNYSSELNVNALELEDSALYLCASSAGTSGGAEFFGPGTRLTVL.

The chain recombines TRBV6-1 with TRBJ2-3, with 9 bases fitting TRBD1. The germline V gene has CDR1 MNHNS and CDR2 SASEGT. The CDR3 totals 16 residues. After removal of 2 bases from V and 2 bases from J, the junction contained 5 bases not matched to a gene. CDR3 in amino acids: CASSERRQGVTDTQYF. DNA for the CDR3: TGTGCCAGCAGTGAACGGAGACAGGGGGTCACAGATACGCAGTATTTT.

The J gene is TRBJ1-6, the V gene TRBV7-2, with unresolved D. Germline CDR1 and CDR2: SGHTA and FQGNSA. V was clipped by 1 base and J by 10 bases, with 11 bases between them. The CDR3 is made up of 14 amino acids. The CDR3 nucleotides are TGTGCCAGCAGCTTAGGCCCCGGCGGGTCACCCCTCCACTTT. Its translation is CASSLGPGGSPLHF.

V is TRBV7-9 and J is TRBJ2-7, with D perhaps TRBD1 (6 bases). The CDR3 runs 16 residues. Trimming shortened V by 5 bases and J by 2 bases, and 19 bases separated the two germline ends. Germline V CDR1 and CDR2: SEHNR, FQNEAQ (reference sequence). The CDR3 DNA follows: TGTGCCAGCAGCCTCTTGAATCCCGGACAGACCTACGAGCAGTACTTC. As protein: CASSLLNPGQTYEQYF.